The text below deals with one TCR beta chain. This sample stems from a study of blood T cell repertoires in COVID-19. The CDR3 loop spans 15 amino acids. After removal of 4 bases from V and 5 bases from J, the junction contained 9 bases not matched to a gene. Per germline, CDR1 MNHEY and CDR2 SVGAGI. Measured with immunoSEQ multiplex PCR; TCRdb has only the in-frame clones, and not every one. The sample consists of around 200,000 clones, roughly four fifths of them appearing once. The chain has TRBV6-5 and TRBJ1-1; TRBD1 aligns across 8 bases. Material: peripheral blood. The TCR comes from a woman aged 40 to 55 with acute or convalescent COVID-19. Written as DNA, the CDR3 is TGTGCCAGCAGTTCGTCAGGGGGCGCGTATACTGAAGCTTTCTTT. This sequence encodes CASSSSGGAYTEAFF.